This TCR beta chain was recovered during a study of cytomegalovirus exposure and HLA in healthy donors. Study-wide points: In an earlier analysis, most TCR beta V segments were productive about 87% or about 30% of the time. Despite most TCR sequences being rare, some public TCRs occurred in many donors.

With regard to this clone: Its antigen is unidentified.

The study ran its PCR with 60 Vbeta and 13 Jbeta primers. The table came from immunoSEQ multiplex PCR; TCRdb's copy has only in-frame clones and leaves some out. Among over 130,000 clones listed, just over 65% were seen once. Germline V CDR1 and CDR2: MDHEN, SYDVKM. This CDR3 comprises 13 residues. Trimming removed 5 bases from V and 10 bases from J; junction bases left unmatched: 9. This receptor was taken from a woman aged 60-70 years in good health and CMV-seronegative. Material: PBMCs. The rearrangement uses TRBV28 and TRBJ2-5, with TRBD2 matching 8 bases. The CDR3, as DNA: TGTGCCAGCAGTGAAGGGACTAGATATATCCAGTACTTC. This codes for CASSEGTRYIQYF. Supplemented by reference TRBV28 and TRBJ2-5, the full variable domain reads DVKVTQSSRYLVKRTGEKVFLECVQDMDHENMFWYRQDPGLGLRLIYFSYDVKMKEKGDIPEGYSVSREKKERFSLILESASTNQTSMYLCASSEGTRYIQYFGPGTRLLVL.